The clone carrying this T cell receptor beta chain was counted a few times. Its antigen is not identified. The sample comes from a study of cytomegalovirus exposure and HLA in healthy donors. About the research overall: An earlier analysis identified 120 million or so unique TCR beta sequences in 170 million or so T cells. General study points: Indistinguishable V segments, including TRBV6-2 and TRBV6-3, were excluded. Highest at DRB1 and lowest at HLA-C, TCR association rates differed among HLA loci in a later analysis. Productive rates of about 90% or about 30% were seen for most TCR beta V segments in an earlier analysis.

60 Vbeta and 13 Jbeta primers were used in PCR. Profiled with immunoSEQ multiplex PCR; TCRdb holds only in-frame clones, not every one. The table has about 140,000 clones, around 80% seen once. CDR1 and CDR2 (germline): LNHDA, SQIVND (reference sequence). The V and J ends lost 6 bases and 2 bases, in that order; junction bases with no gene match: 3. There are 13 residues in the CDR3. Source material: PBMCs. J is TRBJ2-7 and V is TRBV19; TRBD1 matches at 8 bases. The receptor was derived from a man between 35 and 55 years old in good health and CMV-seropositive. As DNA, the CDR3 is TGTGCCAGTAGCCAACAGGGGGCCTACGAGCAGTACTTC. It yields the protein CASSQQGAYEQYF. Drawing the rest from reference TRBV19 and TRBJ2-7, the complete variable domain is DGGITQSPKYLFRKEGQNVTLSCEQNLNHDAMYWYRQDPGQGLRLIYYSQIVNDFQKGDIAEGYSVSREKKESFPLTVTSAQKNPTAFYLCASSQQGAYEQYFGPGTRLTVT.